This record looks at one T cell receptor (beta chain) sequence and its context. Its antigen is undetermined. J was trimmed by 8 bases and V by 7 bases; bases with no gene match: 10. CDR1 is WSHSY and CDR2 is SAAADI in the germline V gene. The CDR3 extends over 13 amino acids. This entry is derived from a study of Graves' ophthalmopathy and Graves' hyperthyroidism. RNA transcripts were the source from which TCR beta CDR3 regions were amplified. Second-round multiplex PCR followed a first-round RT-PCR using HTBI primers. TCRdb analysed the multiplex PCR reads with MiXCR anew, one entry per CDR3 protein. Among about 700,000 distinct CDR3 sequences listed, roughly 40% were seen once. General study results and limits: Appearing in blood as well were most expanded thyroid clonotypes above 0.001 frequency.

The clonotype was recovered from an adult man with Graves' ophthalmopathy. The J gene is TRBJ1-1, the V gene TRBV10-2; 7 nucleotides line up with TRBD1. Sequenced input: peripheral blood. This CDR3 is CASKGTERDEAFF. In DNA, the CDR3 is TGCGCCAGCAAGGGGACAGAAAGAGACGAAGCTTTCTTT.